These 2 T cell receptor beta chains were sequenced from one sample in a study of post-analysis software for immune sequencing data. Study-level findings and limits: Four to six TRBV segments were significantly more frequent in patients than in controls. TRBV5-6, TRBV5-1 and TRBV20-1 were among these segments.

No antigen has been identified for these receptors. cDNA libraries of TCR beta carried unique molecular identifiers. TCRdb re-derived calls from the PCR reads in MiXCR, one entry per CDR3 protein. This sample has 150,000 to 200,000 distinct CDR3 sequences, with approximately 31% found just once. The sample was blood. These receptors were obtained from a girl aged 5 to 17 with multiple sclerosis.

A single count supports this clonotype. The rearrangement joins TRBV20-1 to TRBJ2-1; 7 nucleotides line up with TRBD1. J gave up 10 bases and V 6 bases, and 21 bases lay outside the gene matches. Germline CDR1 reads DFQATT; CDR2 reads SNEGSKA (reference sequence). The CDR3 extends over 16 amino acids. The CDR3 nucleotides read TGCAGTGCCTTTGAAACTGGGACAGAGGCTCTTGGGGAGCAGTTCTTC. As protein: CSAFETGTEALGEQFF.

The chain is built from TRBV15 and TRBJ2-5, with a weak D call TRBD2 (6 bases). Deletions cut 0 bases from V and 0 bases from J, with 11 bases between. CDR1 and CDR2 (germline): LNHNV, YYDKDF (reference sequence). The CDR3 length is 16 residues. CDR3 nucleotide sequence: TGTGCCACCAGCAGAGATTCGGGAGTGTACCAAGAGACCCAGTACTTC. Translation gives CATSRDSGVYQETQYF.